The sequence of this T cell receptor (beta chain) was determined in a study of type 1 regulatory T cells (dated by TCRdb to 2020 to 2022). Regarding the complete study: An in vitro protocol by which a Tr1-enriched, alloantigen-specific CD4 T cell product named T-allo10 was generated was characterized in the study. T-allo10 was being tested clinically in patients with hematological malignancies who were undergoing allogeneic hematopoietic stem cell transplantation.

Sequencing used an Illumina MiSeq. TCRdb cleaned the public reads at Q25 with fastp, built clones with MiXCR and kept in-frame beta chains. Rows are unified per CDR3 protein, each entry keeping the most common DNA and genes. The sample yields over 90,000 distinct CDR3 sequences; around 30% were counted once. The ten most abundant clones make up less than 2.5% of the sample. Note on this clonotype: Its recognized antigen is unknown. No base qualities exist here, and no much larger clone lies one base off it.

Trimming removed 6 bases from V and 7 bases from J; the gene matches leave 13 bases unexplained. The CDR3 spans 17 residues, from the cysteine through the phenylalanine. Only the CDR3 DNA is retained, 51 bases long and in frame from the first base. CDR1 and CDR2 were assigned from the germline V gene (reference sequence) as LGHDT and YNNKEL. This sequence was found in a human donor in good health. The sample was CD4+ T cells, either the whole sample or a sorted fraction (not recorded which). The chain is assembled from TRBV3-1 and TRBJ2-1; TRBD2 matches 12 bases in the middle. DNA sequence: TGTGCCAGCAGGAAGACTAGCGGGAGTCCCGCGGTTAATGAGCAGTTCTTC. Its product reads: CASRKTSGSPAVNEQFF.